This T cell receptor (beta chain) is from a study of T cell responses to AZD1222 COVID-19 vaccine. Findings of the study overall: Repertoire sampling happened only post peak T cell response. At study baseline, merely more than 5 AZD1222 recipients were seropositive.

Sequenced by immunoSEQ multiplex PCR; TCRdb stores in-frame clones only, minus some. The table records some 190,000 clones, about 93% of them present only once. Notes on this clone: As yet, its antigen is unknown.

With 6 bases removed from V and 3 bases from J, the gap between germline ends came to 12 bases. The CDR3 length is 14 residues. Looked up from germline, CDR1 is KGHDR and CDR2 is SFDVKD. The study pooled second doses at about 4 or about 12 weeks. This rearrangement joins TRBV24-1 to TRBJ2-3, with D possibly being TRBD2 (7 bases). The receptor was isolated from an adult who received the AZD1222 COVID-19 vaccine. This material consisted of peripheral blood, taken 28 days after the second AZD1222 dose. The CDR3 reads CATSRGGGTDTQYF. As DNA, the CDR3 is TGTGCCACCAGTAGGGGGGGTGGGACAGATACGCAGTATTTT.